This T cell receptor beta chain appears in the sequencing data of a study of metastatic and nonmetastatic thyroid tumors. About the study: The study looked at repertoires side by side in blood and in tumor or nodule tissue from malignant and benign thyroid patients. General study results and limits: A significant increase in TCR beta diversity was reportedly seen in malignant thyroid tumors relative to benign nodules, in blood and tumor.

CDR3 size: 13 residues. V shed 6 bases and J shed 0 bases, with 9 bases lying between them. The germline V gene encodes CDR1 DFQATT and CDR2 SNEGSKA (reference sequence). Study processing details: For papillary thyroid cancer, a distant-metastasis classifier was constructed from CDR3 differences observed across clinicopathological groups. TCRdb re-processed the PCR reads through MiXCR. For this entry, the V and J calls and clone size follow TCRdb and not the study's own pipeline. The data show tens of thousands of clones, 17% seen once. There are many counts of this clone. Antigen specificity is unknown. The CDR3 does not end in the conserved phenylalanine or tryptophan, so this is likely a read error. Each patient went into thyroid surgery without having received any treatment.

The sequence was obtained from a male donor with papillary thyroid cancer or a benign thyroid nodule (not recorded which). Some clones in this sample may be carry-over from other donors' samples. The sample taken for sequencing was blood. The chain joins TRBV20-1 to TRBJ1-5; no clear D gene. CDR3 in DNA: TGCAGTGCAAGAAGACGTAGCAATCAGCCCCAGCATTCT. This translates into CSARRRSNQPQHS.